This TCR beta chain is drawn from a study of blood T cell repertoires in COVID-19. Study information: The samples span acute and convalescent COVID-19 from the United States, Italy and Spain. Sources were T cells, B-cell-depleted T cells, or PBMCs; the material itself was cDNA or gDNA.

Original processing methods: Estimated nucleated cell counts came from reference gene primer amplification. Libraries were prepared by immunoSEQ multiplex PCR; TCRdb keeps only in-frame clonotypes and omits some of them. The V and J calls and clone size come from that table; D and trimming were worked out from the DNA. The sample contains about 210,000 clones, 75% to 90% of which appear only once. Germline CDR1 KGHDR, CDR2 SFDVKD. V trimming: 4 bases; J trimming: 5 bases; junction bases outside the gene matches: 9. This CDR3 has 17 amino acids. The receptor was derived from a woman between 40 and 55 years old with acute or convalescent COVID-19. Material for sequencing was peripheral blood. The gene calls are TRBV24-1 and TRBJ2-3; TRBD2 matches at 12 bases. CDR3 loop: CATSDPGLAGPGDTQYF. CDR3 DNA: TGTGCCACCAGTGACCCCGGACTAGCGGGGCCGGGAGATACGCAGTATTTT.